A single sample is the source of the 11 T cell receptor beta chains below, sequenced in a study of blood T cell repertoires in COVID-19. Using immunoSEQ multiplex PCR, the repertoire was profiled, and TCRdb retains in-frame clones only, with some absent. The sample includes 9,000 to 13,000 clones, around 80% of them seen just once. The sequenced sample consisted of peripheral blood. These receptors all come from a man between 65 and 85 years old with active COVID-19.

This clone has more than one count but fewer than ten. In DNA form, the CDR3 reads TGTGCCAGCAGCTTTTTCGGGGGTGTTAACGGGCAGTACTTC. This codes for CASSFFGGVNGQYF. J is TRBJ2-7 and V is TRBV5-4; D possibly corresponds to TRBD2 (6 bases). This CDR3 has 14 residues. Germline loops: CDR1 SGHNT, CDR2 YYREEE (reference sequence). Trimming took off 2 bases at V and 9 bases at J, with 18 bases between the two ends.

The chain joins TRBV4-2 to TRBJ2-7, with D tentatively TRBD2 (8 bases). Germline CDR1 is LGHNA and CDR2 is YNFKEQ. This CDR3 comprises 16 residues. Trimming shortened V by 1 base and J by 3 bases, and 16 bases separated the two germline ends. The CDR3 sequence is CASSQGTGAGVYEQYF. The CDR3 DNA follows: TGTGCCAGCAGCCAAGGGACAGGAGCGGGGGTCTACGAGCAGTACTTC.

The chain joins TRBV6-5 to TRBJ1-1; the D is unclear. CDR3 size: 14 residues. Trimming removed 0 bases from V and 1 base from J, with 6 bases in between. Germline CDR1 and CDR2: MNHEY and SVGAGI. The CDR3 nucleotides read TGTGCCAGCAGTTACTCTCAGGCGAACACTGAAGCTTTCTTT. This gives the protein CASSYSQANTEAFF.

V usage is TRBV9 and J usage is TRBJ2-5; 7 positions agree with TRBD2. The CDR3 extends over 15 amino acids. Germline V CDR1 and CDR2: SGDLS, YYNGEE. J lost 4 bases, V lost 3 bases, and 9 bases had no gene match. Here the CDR3 DNA reads TGTGCCAGCAGCGGCGGGTCTAGCGGCCTAGAGACCCAGTACTTC. Translating gives CASSGGSSGLETQYF.

The V call is TRBV3-1 (or the pseudogene TRBV3-2), the J call TRBJ2-4, with 8 bases aligning to TRBD2. CDR1 and CDR2 from the germline V gene are LGHDT and YNNKEL (reference sequence). The trim removed 3 bases at V and 1 base at J, leaving 5 bases unmatched. This CDR3 region has 16 residues. The DNA for the CDR3 is TGTGCCAGCAGCCACCATTTAGCGGGGGCCAAAAACATTCAGTACTTC. Encoded protein: CASSHHLAGAKNIQYF.

V is TRBV5-3 and J is TRBJ1-2; tentative D call: TRBD1 (5 bases). TRBV5-3 is identified as an open reading frame with a role that is uncertain. The CDR3 contains 12 residues. V was pared by 4 bases and J by 4 bases, with 8 bases between. CDR3 nucleotides: TGTGCCAGAAGCGAACAGGTCTATGGCTACACCTTC. Translated, it gives CARSEQVYGYTF.

This chain uses TRBV29-1 with TRBJ2-5; D may be TRBD1 (6 bases). This CDR3 has 13 amino acids. V lost 6 bases, J lost 5 bases, and 16 bases lay in between. CDR1 is SQVTM, CDR2 ANQGSEA, per germline. The CDR3 here is CSVLWGPRETQYF. CDR3 nucleotide sequence: TGCAGCGTCCTGTGGGGGCCCAGGGAGACCCAGTACTTC. Looking up the rest from reference TRBV29-1 and TRBJ2-5 gives the full variable domain: SAVISQKPSRDICQRGTSLTIQCQVDSQVTMMFWYRQQPGQSLTLIATANQGSEATYESGFVIDKFPISRPNLTFSTLTVSNMSPEDSSIYLCSVLWGPRETQYFGPGTRLLVL.

This chain connects TRBV4-1 to TRBJ1-5; no definite D call. This CDR3 comprises 15 residues. Trimming pared 4 bases from V and 0 bases from J, leaving 10 bases between. CDR1 is MGHRA, CDR2 YSYEKL, per germline. The CDR3 DNA follows: TGCGCCAGCAGCCCGCGGACTTCTAGCAATCAGCCCCAGCATTTT. Translated, it gives CASSPRTSSNQPQHF.

The chain couples TRBV6-1 to TRBJ1-5; 7 bases align to TRBD1. V trimming: 4 bases; J trimming: 1 base; junction bases outside the gene matches: 7. This CDR3 has 16 residues. The germline CDR1 and CDR2 sequences are MNHNS and SASEGT. In DNA, the CDR3 is TGTGCCAGCAGTGCTACAGGGGTAGGGAGCAATCAGCCCCAGCATTTT. This codes for CASSATGVGSNQPQHF.

The chain joins TRBV3-1 (or the pseudogene TRBV3-2) to TRBJ2-7; 9 bases are shared with TRBD2. Trimming removed 4 bases from V and 5 bases from J; junction bases left unmatched: 9. The CDR3 runs 15 residues. Germline V lookup: CDR1 LGHDT, CDR2 YNNKEL (reference sequence). The CDR3 region is CASSPRGAGGDEQYF. In nucleotides, the CDR3 is TGTGCCAGCAGCCCCCGTGGAGCGGGGGGCGACGAGCAGTACTTC.

This CDR3 is CASSLGQGTTNEKLFF. CDR3 nucleotide sequence: TGTGCCAGCAGCTTAGGGCAGGGGACAACTAATGAAAAACTGTTTTTT. The rearrangement joins TRBV7-2 to TRBJ1-4, with a tentative D call TRBD1 (6 bases). V dropped 1 base and J dropped 0 bases, with 9 bases sitting between them. Per germline, CDR1 SGHTA and CDR2 FQGNSA. There are 16 residues in the CDR3. Using reference TRBV7-2 and TRBJ1-4 for the parts outside the CDR3, the full variable domain is GAGVSQSPSNKVTEKGKDVELRCDPISGHTALYWYRQSLGQGLEFLIYFQGNSAPDKSGLPSDRFSAERTGGSVSTLTIQRTQQEDSAVYLCASSLGQGTTNEKLFFGSGTQLSVL.